This T cell receptor beta chain was obtained from a study of human T cells and chemical hapten exposure. Overall study: The variation in per-sample TCR yields arose mainly from small differences in pooled library volumes.

RNA extraction used unfractionated whole blood as the source of total RNA. This CDR3 has 14 amino acids. V lost 5 bases and J lost 6; bases outside the gene matches: 9. Per germline, CDR1 SGHTA and CDR2 FQGNSA. Per the original data handling: Samples ranged from roughly 23,224 to 690,600 TCRs, with a median of roughly 95,000. Each CDR3 protein gets one entry after TCRdb re-called the 5' RACE reads with MiXCR. For this entry, the V and J calls and clone size follow TCRdb and not the study's own pipeline. Here the sample spans 65,000 to 90,000 distinct CDR3 sequences, approximately 15% being singletons.

The chain couples TRBV7-2 to TRBJ1-1, with 7 bases matching TRBD1. The clonotype was recovered from a female donor in good health. CDR3 in DNA: TGTGCCAGCAGCGACAGGGTTTGGCTCCCTGAAGCTTTCTTT. It specifies CASSDRVWLPEAFF.